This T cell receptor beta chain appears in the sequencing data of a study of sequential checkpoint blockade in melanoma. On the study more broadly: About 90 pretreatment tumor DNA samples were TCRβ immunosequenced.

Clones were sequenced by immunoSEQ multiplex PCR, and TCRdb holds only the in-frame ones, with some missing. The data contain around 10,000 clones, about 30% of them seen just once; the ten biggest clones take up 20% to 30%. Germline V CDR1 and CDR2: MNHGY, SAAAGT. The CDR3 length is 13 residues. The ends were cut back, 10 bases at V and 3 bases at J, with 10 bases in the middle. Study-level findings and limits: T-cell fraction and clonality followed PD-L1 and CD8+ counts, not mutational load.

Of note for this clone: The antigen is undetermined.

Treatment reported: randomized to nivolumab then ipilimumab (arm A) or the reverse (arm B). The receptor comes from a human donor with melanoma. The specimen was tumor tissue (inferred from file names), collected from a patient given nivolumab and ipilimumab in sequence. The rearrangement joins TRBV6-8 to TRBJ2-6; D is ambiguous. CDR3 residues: CATSPVGANVLTF. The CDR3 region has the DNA TGTGCCACCTCCCCGGTTGGGGCCAACGTCCTGACTTTC.